These T cell receptor beta chains were read from a single sample in a study of blood T cell repertoires in COVID-19. Assay used: immunoSEQ multiplex PCR; TCRdb lists only in-frame clones, some missing. The repertoire holds 200,000 to 250,000 clones, with around 86% as singletons. The sequencing sample was made of peripheral blood. The receptors derive from a man aged 55-75 years who had recovered from COVID-19. The CDR3 runs from the conserved cysteine through the conserved F or W. The D gene is left open where the match is weak. Clone size, where shown, is once, few, many, or a class for clones that have expanded.

abundance: NA; d_gene: NA; j_gene: TRBJ2-5; v_gene: TRBV29-1; CDR3nt: TGCAGCGTTGGACCTCACCTCAGACCAGGAGAGACCCAGTACTTC; CDR3aa: CSVGPHLRPGETQYF
abundance: NA; d_gene: NA; j_gene: TRBJ2-2; v_gene: TRBV7-2; CDR3nt: TGTGCCAGCAGCTCCAGGGTTACCGGGGAGCTGTTTTTT; CDR3aa: CASSSRVTGELFF
abundance: NA; d_gene: NA; j_gene: TRBJ2-7; v_gene: TRBV3-1/TRBV3-2; CDR3nt: TGTGCCAGCAGCCAAGGACAAACCCCCGCCGAGCAGTACTTC; CDR3aa: CASSQGQTPAEQYF
abundance: NA; d_gene: TRBD2; j_gene: TRBJ2-3; v_gene: TRBV6-6; CDR3nt: TGTGCCAGCAGTTATGGGCGGGAGGAAGGGGATACGCAGTATTTT; CDR3aa: CASSYGREEGDTQYF
abundance: NA; d_gene: TRBD1; j_gene: TRBJ1-4; v_gene: TRBV6-5; CDR3nt: TGTGCCAGCAGTAGCAGACAGGGGTCTAATGAAAAACTGTTTTTT; CDR3aa: CASSSRQGSNEKLFF
abundance: NA; d_gene: NA; j_gene: TRBJ1-5; v_gene: TRBV28; CDR3nt: TGTGCCAGCAGTTTCGGGAGGGGCAATCAGCCCCAGCATTTT; CDR3aa: CASSFGRGNQPQHF
abundance: NA; d_gene: TRBD1; j_gene: TRBJ2-3; v_gene: TRBV18; CDR3nt: TGTGCCAGCTCACGGGACAGCGCCCGGGGAGATACGCAGTATTTT; CDR3aa: CASSRDSARGDTQYF
abundance: once; d_gene: TRBD1; j_gene: TRBJ1-5; v_gene: TRBV19; CDR3nt: TGTGCCAGTAGTACACGGACAGGGGCGAGCAATCAGCCCCAGCATTTT; CDR3aa: CASSTRTGASNQPQHF
abundance: NA; d_gene: TRBD1; j_gene: TRBJ1-5; v_gene: TRBV6-1; CDR3nt: TGTGCCAGCAGTGAAGGGGGACAGAGCAATCAGCCCCAGCATTTT; CDR3aa: CASSEGGQSNQPQHF
abundance: NA; d_gene: TRBD2; j_gene: TRBJ2-1; v_gene: TRBV14; CDR3nt: TGTGCCAGCAGCCAGCTAGCGGGGGGTTACAATGAGCAGTTCTTC; CDR3aa: CASSQLAGGYNEQFF
abundance: NA; d_gene: NA; j_gene: TRBJ1-1; v_gene: TRBV6-5; CDR3nt: TGTGCCAGCAGGCCACAGGGTTTGGGTGAAGCTTTCTTT; CDR3aa: CASRPQGLGEAFF
abundance: NA; d_gene: TRBD2; j_gene: TRBJ2-5; v_gene: TRBV2; CDR3nt: TGTGCCAGCAGCCCCGGACTAGCGGGAGGGGAAGAGACCCAGTACTTC; CDR3aa: CASSPGLAGGEETQYF
abundance: few; d_gene: NA; j_gene: TRBJ2-2; v_gene: TRBV27; CDR3nt: TGTGCCAGCAGTTTAAGAGCTGCCGGGGAGCTGTTTTTT; CDR3aa: CASSLRAAGELFF
abundance: NA; d_gene: TRBD2; j_gene: TRBJ2-7; v_gene: TRBV14; CDR3nt: TGTGCCAGCAGCCAAGTGGCACTAGCGGGGAATACGAAGCAGTACTTC; CDR3aa: CASSQVALAGNTKQYF
abundance: NA; d_gene: NA; j_gene: TRBJ1-5; v_gene: TRBV28; CDR3nt: TGTGCCAGCAGTCCCCCTCAAAGAGGCAATCAGCCCCAGCATTTT; CDR3aa: CASSPPQRGNQPQHF
abundance: NA; d_gene: NA; j_gene: TRBJ2-7; v_gene: TRBV5-6; CDR3nt: TGTGCCAGCAGCCGGCTGGGGGCTGGCTACGAGCAGTACTTC; CDR3aa: CASSRLGAGYEQYF
abundance: NA; d_gene: TRBD1; j_gene: TRBJ1-6; v_gene: TRBV20-1; CDR3nt: TGCAGTGCTAGTCCCCAGGGGGATTCACCCCTCCACTTT; CDR3aa: CSASPQGDSPLHF
abundance: NA; d_gene: TRBD1; j_gene: TRBJ1-4; v_gene: TRBV7-9; CDR3nt: TGTGCCAGCAGCTCAACCGACAGGGGGAACGAAAAACTGTTTTTT; CDR3aa: CASSSTDRGNEKLFF
abundance: NA; d_gene: TRBD1; j_gene: TRBJ1-3; v_gene: TRBV3-1/TRBV3-2; CDR3nt: TGTGCCAGCAGCCCGACAGGGGTATACACCATATATTTT; CDR3aa: CASSPTGVYTIYF
abundance: NA; d_gene: NA; j_gene: TRBJ2-5; v_gene: TRBV7-2; CDR3nt: TGTGCCAGCAGCTTGTCAGGGGCTCAAGAGACCCAGTACTTC; CDR3aa: CASSLSGAQETQYF
abundance: NA; d_gene: NA; j_gene: TRBJ1-5; v_gene: TRBV24-1; CDR3nt: TGTGCCACCAGTGTCGCCGAGACGGGGGGAAGCAATCAGCCCCAGCATTTT; CDR3aa: CATSVAETGGSNQPQHF
abundance: few; d_gene: NA; j_gene: TRBJ2-1; v_gene: TRBV21-1; CDR3nt: TGTGCCAGCAGCATCAAGGCGGGAGGCTATGAGCAGTTCTTC; CDR3aa: CASSIKAGGYEQFF
abundance: NA; d_gene: TRBD1; j_gene: TRBJ1-6; v_gene: TRBV6-5; CDR3nt: TGTGCCAGCAGACTCTCCGGGACAGGTAGTTCACCCCTCCACTTT; CDR3aa: CASRLSGTGSSPLHF
abundance: NA; d_gene: TRBD1; j_gene: TRBJ2-5; v_gene: TRBV29-1; CDR3nt: TGCAGCGTTTATGATCTCTACAGGGGGCGGAGGGAGACCCAGTACTTC; CDR3aa: CSVYDLYRGRRETQYF
abundance: NA; d_gene: NA; j_gene: TRBJ1-6; v_gene: TRBV18; CDR3nt: TGTGCCAGCTCGCCTGACAGTTTTTATAATTCACCCCTCCACTTT; CDR3aa: CASSPDSFYNSPLHF
abundance: NA; d_gene: TRBD1; j_gene: TRBJ2-7; v_gene: TRBV28; CDR3nt: TGTGCCAGCAGTTTACCCGGGACAGGAGCCTACGAGCAGTACTTC; CDR3aa: CASSLPGTGAYEQYF
abundance: NA; d_gene: NA; j_gene: TRBJ2-1; v_gene: TRBV7-3; CDR3nt: TGTGCCAGCAGCCAGGCGAAAGGGGCGCCCAATGAGCAGTTCTTC; CDR3aa: CASSQAKGAPNEQFF
abundance: NA; d_gene: NA; j_gene: TRBJ2-5; v_gene: TRBV5-1; CDR3nt: TGCGCCAGCAGCCCCCTGTCCTCGTTCCAAGAGACCCAGTACTTC; CDR3aa: CASSPLSSFQETQYF
abundance: NA; d_gene: NA; j_gene: TRBJ1-3; v_gene: TRBV7-9; CDR3nt: TGTGCCAGCAGCCCTCCCGGCGGGTTCTCTGGAAACACCATATATTTT; CDR3aa: CASSPPGGFSGNTIYF
abundance: NA; d_gene: TRBD2; j_gene: TRBJ2-3; v_gene: TRBV6-6; CDR3nt: TGTGCCAGCAGTTACGGGCATAGCGGGAGTGCAGATACGCAGTATTTT; CDR3aa: CASSYGHSGSADTQYF
abundance: NA; d_gene: NA; j_gene: TRBJ2-7; v_gene: TRBV7-2; CDR3nt: TGTGCCAGCAGCTTAGATCGGGGCTCCTACGAGCAGTACTTC; CDR3aa: CASSLDRGSYEQYF
abundance: NA; d_gene: NA; j_gene: TRBJ1-1; v_gene: TRBV11-3; CDR3nt: TGTGCCAGCAGCTTAGAAGGGAGCACTGAAGCTTTCTTT; CDR3aa: CASSLEGSTEAFF
abundance: NA; d_gene: TRBD1; j_gene: TRBJ2-1; v_gene: TRBV27; CDR3nt: TGTGCCAGCAGCCATAACAGGGGCACCTACAATGAGCAGTTCTTC; CDR3aa: CASSHNRGTYNEQFF
abundance: few; d_gene: NA; j_gene: TRBJ1-5; v_gene: TRBV19; CDR3nt: TGTGCCAGTAGTTTCCGCGGCAATCAGCCCCAGCATTTT; CDR3aa: CASSFRGNQPQHF
abundance: NA; d_gene: TRBD2; j_gene: TRBJ2-3; v_gene: TRBV6-1; CDR3nt: TGTGCCAGCAGTGAAGTGGGGGGGACAGATACGCAGTATTTT; CDR3aa: CASSEVGGTDTQYF
abundance: once; d_gene: TRBD2; j_gene: TRBJ2-2; v_gene: TRBV5-4; CDR3nt: TGTGCCAGCAGCAAGGCGGGAGAGTGGACCGGGGAGCTGTTTTTT; CDR3aa: CASSKAGEWTGELFF
abundance: NA; d_gene: TRBD2; j_gene: TRBJ2-5; v_gene: TRBV9; CDR3nt: TGTGCCAGCAGCGGAGGGACTAGCGGTCAAGAGACCCAGTACTTC; CDR3aa: CASSGGTSGQETQYF
abundance: NA; d_gene: TRBD2; j_gene: TRBJ2-5; v_gene: TRBV5-4; CDR3nt: TGTGCCAGCAGCTTGGCCGGGGGGTTCCAAGAGACCCAGTACTTC; CDR3aa: CASSLAGGFQETQYF
abundance: few; d_gene: NA; j_gene: TRBJ2-2; v_gene: TRBV3-1/TRBV3-2; CDR3nt: TGTGCCAGCAGCCGCGGGCGGGCGAACACCGGGGAGCTGTTTTTT; CDR3aa: CASSRGRANTGELFF
abundance: NA; d_gene: NA; j_gene: TRBJ1-3; v_gene: TRBV5-6; CDR3nt: TGTGCCAGCAGCTTGCTGACAGGCTCTGGAAACACCATATATTTT; CDR3aa: CASSLLTGSGNTIYF
abundance: NA; d_gene: TRBD2; j_gene: TRBJ2-1; v_gene: TRBV7-3; CDR3nt: TGTGCCAGCAGCCCGACTAGCGGGCAACACAATGAGCAGTTCTTC; CDR3aa: CASSPTSGQHNEQFF
abundance: NA; d_gene: NA; j_gene: TRBJ2-2; v_gene: TRBV24-1; CDR3nt: TGTGCCACCAGTGATGCGGGAAACACCGGGGAGCTGTTTTTT; CDR3aa: CATSDAGNTGELFF
abundance: NA; d_gene: TRBD1; j_gene: TRBJ2-1; v_gene: TRBV27; CDR3nt: TGTGCCAGCAGCCCCAAGACAGGGGTTACCTACAATGAGCAGTTCTTC; CDR3aa: CASSPKTGVTYNEQFF
abundance: NA; d_gene: TRBD1; j_gene: TRBJ2-4; v_gene: TRBV11-2; CDR3nt: TGTGCCAGCAGCTTAGGGACAGGGGGCTCTTCCAAAAACATTCAGTACTTC; CDR3aa: CASSLGTGGSSKNIQYF
abundance: NA; d_gene: TRBD1; j_gene: TRBJ2-1; v_gene: TRBV6-2/TRBV6-3; CDR3nt: TGTGCCAGCAGTTACAGGGGGCGCGAGGACTACAATGAGCAGTTCTTC; CDR3aa: CASSYRGREDYNEQFF
abundance: NA; d_gene: TRBD2; j_gene: TRBJ2-5; v_gene: TRBV9; CDR3nt: TGTGCCAGCAGCGTAGGGCTAGCGGGGGTAGAGACCCAGTACTTC; CDR3aa: CASSVGLAGVETQYF
abundance: NA; d_gene: TRBD1; j_gene: TRBJ2-3; v_gene: TRBV5-6; CDR3nt: TGTGCCAGCACCCCTTTCGGGACAGGGTTTGCAGATACGCAGTATTTT; CDR3aa: CASTPFGTGFADTQYF
abundance: NA; d_gene: NA; j_gene: TRBJ2-5; v_gene: TRBV5-1; CDR3nt: TGCGCCAGCAGCCACCAGACATTGAGCTCTGAGACCCAGTACTTC; CDR3aa: CASSHQTLSSETQYF